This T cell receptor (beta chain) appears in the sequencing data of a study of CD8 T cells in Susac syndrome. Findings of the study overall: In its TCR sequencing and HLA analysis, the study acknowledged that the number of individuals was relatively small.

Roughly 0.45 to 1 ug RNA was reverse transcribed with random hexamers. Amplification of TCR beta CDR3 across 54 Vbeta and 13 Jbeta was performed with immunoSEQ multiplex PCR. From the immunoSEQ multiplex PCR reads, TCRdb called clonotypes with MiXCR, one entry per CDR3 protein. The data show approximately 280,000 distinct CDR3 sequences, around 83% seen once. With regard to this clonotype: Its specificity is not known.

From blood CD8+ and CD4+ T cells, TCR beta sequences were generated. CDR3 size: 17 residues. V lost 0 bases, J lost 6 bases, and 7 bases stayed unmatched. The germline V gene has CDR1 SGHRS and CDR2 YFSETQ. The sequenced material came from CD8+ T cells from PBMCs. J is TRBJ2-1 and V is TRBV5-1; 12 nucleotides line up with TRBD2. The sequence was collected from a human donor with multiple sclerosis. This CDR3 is CASSLGWTSGAPNEQFF. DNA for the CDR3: TGCGCCAGCAGCTTGGGCTGGACTAGCGGGGCCCCCAATGAGCAGTTCTTC.